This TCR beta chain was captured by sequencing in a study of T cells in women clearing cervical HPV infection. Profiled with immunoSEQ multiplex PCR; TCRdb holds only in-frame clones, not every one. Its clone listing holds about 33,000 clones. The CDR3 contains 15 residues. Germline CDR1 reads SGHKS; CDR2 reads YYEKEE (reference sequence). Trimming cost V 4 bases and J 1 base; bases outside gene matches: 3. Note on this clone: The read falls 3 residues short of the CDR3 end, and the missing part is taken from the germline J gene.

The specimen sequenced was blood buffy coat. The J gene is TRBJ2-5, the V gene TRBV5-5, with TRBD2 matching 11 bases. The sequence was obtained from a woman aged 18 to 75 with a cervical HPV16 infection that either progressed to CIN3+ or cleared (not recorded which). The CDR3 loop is CASSRGTSGQETQYF. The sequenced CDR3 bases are TGTGCCAGCAGCCGCGGGACTAGCGGCCAAGAGACC. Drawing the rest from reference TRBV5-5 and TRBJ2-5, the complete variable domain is DAGVTQSPTHLIKTRGQQVTLRCSPISGHKSVSWYQQVLGQGPQFIFQYYEKEERGRGNFPDRFSARQFPNYSSELNVNALLLGDSALYLCASSRGTSGQETQYFGPGTRLLVL.